The clone carrying this TCR beta chain came up once. The target antigen is unknown. This CDR3 contains 15 residues. Germline CDR1 SEHNR, CDR2 FQNEAQ (reference sequence). Trimming pared 2 bases from V and 3 bases from J, leaving 13 bases between. Treatment specified: roughly 19 received Ad26.COV2.S at low or high dose, single or two shots; 5 received placebo; per-sample allocation not given. Collection of the samples took place on day 63 after the first injection of vaccine or placebo. Some clones are missing from TCRdb's copy, which holds only in-frame ones; the method was immunoSEQ multiplex PCR. Of under 600,000 clones in the sample, 89% were seen once. This entry belongs to a study of Ad26.COV2.S vaccination and SARS-CoV-2 variants. The overall study: Among those in the COV1001 Ad26.COV2.S trial arm was the donor. Ad26.COV2.S given intramuscularly, once or twice 56 days apart.

Study-level findings and limits: Assessments of TCR breadth and depth may have underestimated the total T cell responses. Non-spike TCR breadth showed similarity between vaccine and placebo recipients.

The sequences come from peripheral blood, collected in a trial of Ad26.COV2.S vaccine versus placebo. The chain carries TRBV7-9 and TRBJ1-2; D may be TRBD1 (5 bases). The origin of this receptor is a person aged 18 to 65 who received the Ad26.COV2.S COVID-19 vaccine or a placebo. Written as DNA, the CDR3 is TGTGCCAGCAGCTTAAGCTCCAGGGACGACTATGGCTACACCTTC. Its translation: CASSLSSRDDYGYTF.